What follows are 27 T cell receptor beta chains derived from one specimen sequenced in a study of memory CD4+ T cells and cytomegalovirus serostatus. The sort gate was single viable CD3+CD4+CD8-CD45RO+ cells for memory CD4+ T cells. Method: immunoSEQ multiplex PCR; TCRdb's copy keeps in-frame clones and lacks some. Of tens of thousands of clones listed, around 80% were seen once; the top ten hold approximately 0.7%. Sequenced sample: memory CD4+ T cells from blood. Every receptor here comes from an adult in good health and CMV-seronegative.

CDR3 region: CASSLSRGDIQYF. CDR3 coding DNA: TGTGCCAGCAGCTTGTCTAGAGGGGACATTCAGTACTTC. The chain recombines TRBV5-4 with TRBJ2-4, with D perhaps matching TRBD1 or TRBD2 (5 bases each). The CDR3 is made up of 13 amino acids. With 1 base removed from V and 8 bases from J, the gap between germline ends came to 10 bases. The germline V gene encodes CDR1 SGHNT and CDR2 YYREEE (reference sequence).

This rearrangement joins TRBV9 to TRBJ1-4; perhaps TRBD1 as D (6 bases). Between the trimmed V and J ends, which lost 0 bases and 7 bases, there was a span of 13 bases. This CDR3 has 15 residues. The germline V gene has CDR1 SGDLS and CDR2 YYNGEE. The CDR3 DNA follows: TGTGCCAGCAGCGTAGGAGGGGGTCTGAGTGAAAAACTGTTTTTT. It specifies CASSVGGGLSEKLFF.

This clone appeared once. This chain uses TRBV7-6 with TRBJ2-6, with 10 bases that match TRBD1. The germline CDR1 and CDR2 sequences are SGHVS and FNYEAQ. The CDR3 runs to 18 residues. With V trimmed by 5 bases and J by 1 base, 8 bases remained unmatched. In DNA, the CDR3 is TGTGCCAGCAGCCCCAGGACAGGGGGACGTTCTGGGGCCAACGTCCTGACTTTC. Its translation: CASSPRTGGRSGANVLTF.

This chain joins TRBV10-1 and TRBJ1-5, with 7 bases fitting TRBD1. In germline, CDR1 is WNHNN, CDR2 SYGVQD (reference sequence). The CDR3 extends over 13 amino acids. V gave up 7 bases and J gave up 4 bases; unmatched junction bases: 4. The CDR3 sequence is CASNGDRNQPQHF. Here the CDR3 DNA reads TGCGCCAGCAATGGGGACAGAAATCAGCCCCAGCATTTT.

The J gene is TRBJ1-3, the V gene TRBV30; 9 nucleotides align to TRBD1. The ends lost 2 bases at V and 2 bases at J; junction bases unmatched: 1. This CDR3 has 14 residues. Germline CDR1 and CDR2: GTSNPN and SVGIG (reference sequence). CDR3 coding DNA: TGTGCCTGGAGTCGGGACAGGGCTGGAAACACCATATATTTT. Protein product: CAWSRDRAGNTIYF.

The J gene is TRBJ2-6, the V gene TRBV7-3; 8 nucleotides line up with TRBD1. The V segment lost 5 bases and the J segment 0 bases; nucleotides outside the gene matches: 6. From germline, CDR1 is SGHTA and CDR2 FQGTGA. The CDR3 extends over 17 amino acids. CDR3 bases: TGTGCCAGCAGCCTGGACAGGGTCCTCTCTGGGGCCAACGTCCTGACTTTC. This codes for CASSLDRVLSGANVLTF.

The CDR3: CASSSGTQPQHF. The CDR3 DNA is TGTGCCAGCAGTTCGGGGACGCAGCCCCAGCATTTT. The chain combines TRBV28 with TRBJ1-5; a weak D match, TRBD1 (5 bases). Germline CDR1 reads MDHEN; CDR2 reads SYDVKM. V lost 4 bases to trimming and J lost 7 bases, with 8 bases between them. This CDR3 comprises 12 residues.

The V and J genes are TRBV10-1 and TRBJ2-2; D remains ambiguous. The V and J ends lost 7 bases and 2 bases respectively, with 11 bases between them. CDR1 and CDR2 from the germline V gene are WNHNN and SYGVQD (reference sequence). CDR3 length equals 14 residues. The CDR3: CASKQYINTGELFF. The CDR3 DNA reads TGCGCCAGCAAACAATACATAAACACCGGGGAGCTGTTTTTT.

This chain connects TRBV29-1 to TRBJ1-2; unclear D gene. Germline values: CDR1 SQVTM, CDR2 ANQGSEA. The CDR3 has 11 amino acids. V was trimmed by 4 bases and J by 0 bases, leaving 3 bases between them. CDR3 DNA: TGCAGCGTTGCATCTAACTATGGCTACACCTTC. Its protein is CSVASNYGYTF.

The CDR3 region has the DNA TGCAGCGTAGCCCTTGACAGGGGTGGTGGCTATGGCTACACCTTC. It yields the protein CSVALDRGGGYGYTF. The chain has TRBV29-1 and TRBJ1-2; 8 bases are a match to TRBD1. This CDR3 comprises 15 residues. CDR1 and CDR2 from the germline V gene are SQVTM and ANQGSEA. Unmatched junction bases numbered 13, after V lost 6 bases and J lost 4 bases.

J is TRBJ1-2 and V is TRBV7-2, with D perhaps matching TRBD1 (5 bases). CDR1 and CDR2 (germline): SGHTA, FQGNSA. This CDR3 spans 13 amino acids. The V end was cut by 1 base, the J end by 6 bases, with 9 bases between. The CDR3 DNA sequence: TGTGCCAGCAGCTTAGTTGGGACCGATGGCTACACCTTC. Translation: CASSLVGTDGYTF.

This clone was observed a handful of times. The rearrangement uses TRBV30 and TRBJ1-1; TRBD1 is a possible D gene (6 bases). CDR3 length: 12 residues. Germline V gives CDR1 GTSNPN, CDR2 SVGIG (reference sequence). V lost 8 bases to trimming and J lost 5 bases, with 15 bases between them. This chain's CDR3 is CATHRDRTEAFF. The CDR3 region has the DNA TGTGCCACCCACAGGGACCGAACTGAAGCTTTCTTT.

The CDR3, as DNA: TGTGCCAGTAGTAGTCAGGGAAGGACTGAAGCTTTCTTT. It translates to CASSSQGRTEAFF. This chain joins TRBV19 and TRBJ1-1, with a possible D match to TRBD1 (5 bases). This CDR3 is 13 amino acids long. Per germline, CDR1 LNHDA and CDR2 SQIVND (reference sequence). V was trimmed by 4 bases and J by 5 bases, leaving 11 bases between them.

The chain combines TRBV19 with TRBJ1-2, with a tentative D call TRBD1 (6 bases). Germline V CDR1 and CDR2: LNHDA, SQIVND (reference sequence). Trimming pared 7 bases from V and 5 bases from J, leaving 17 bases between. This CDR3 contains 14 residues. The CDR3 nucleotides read TGTGCCAGTACCTCAGGGGCAGGAGGATATGGCTACACCTTC. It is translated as CASTSGAGGYGYTF.

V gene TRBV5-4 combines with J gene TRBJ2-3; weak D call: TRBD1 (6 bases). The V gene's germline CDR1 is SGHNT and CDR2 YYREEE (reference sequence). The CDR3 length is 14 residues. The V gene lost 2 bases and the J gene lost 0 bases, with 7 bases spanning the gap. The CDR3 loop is CASSLQGSTDTQYF. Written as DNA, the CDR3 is TGTGCCAGCAGCTTACAGGGTAGCACAGATACGCAGTATTTT.

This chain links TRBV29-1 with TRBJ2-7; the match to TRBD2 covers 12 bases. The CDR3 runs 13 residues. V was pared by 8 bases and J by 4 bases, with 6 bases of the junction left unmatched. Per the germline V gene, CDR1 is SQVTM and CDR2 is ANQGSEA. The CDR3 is CSPRTSGAYEQYF. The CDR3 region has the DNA TGCAGCCCGCGGACTAGCGGGGCTTACGAGCAGTACTTC.

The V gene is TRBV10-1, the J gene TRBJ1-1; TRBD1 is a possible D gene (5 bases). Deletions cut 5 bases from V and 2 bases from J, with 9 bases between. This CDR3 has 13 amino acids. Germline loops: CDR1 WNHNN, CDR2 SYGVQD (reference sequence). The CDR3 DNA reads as TGCGCCAGCAGTTTTGACAGCAACACTGAAGCTTTCTTT. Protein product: CASSFDSNTEAFF.

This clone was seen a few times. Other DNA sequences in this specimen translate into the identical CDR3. CDR3 residues: CASSVGNTGELFF. In nucleotides, the CDR3 is TGTGCCAGCAGTGTCGGAAACACCGGGGAGCTGTTTTTT. The chain employs TRBV2 and TRBJ2-2; D unclear. CDR1 and CDR2 from the germline V gene are SNHLY and FYNNEI. V lost 4 bases and J lost 2, with 5 bases in between. The length of the CDR3 is 13 residues.

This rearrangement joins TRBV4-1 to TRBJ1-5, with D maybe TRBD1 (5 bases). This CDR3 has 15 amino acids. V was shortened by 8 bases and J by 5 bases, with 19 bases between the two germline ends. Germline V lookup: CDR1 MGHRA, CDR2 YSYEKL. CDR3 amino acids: CASQEQGRRDQPQHF. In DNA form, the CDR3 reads TGCGCCAGCCAAGAGCAGGGAAGAAGGGATCAGCCCCAGCATTTT.

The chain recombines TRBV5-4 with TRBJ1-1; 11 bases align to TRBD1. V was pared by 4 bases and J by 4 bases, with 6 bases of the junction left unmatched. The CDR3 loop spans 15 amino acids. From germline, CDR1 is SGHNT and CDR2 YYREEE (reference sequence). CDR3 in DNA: TGTGCCAGCAGCCAACCCGGGACAGGGGGCACTGAAGCTTTCTTT. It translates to CASSQPGTGGTEAFF. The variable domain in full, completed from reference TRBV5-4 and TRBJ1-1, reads ETGVTQSPTHLIKTRGQQVTLRCSSQSGHNTVSWYQQALGQGPQFIFQYYREEENGRGNFPPRFSGLQFPNYSSELNVNALELDDSALYLCASSQPGTGGTEAFFGQGTRLTVV.

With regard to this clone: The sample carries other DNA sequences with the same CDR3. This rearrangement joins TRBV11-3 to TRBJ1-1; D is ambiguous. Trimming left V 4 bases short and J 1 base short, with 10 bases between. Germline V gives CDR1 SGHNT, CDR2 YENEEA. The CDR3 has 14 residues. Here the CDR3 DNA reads TGTGCCAGCAGCTCCTTTGGAGGGAACACTGAAGCTTTCTTT. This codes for CASSSFGGNTEAFF.

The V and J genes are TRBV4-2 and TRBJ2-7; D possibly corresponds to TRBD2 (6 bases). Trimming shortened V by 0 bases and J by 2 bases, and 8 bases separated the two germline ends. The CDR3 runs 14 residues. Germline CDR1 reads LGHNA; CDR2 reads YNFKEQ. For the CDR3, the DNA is TGTGCCAGCAGCCAAGATTTAGCGGCCTACGAGCAGTACTTC. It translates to CASSQDLAAYEQYF.

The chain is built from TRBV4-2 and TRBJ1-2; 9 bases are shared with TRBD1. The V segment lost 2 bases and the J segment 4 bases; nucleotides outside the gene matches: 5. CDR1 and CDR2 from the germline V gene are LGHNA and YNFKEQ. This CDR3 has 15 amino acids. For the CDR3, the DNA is TGTGCCAGCAGCCAAATCCCGGACAGGGGCTATGGCTACACCTTC. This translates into CASSQIPDRGYGYTF.

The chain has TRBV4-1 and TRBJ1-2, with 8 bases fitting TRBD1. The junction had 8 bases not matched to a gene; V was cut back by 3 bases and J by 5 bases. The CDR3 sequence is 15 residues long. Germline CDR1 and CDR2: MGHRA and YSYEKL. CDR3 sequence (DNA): TGCGCCAGCAGCCAGGAGACAGGGGAGATATATGGCTACACCTTC. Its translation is CASSQETGEIYGYTF.

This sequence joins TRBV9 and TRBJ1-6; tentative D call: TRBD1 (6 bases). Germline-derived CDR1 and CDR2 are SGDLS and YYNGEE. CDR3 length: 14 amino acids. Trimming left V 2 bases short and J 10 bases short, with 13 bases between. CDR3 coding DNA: TGTGCCAGCAGCGTGTACAGGGTCATGTCACCCCTCCACTTT. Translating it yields CASSVYRVMSPLHF. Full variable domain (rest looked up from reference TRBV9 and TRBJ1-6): DSGVTQTPKHLITATGQRVTLRCSPRSGDLSVYWYQQSLDQGLQFLIQYYNGEERAKGNILERFSAQQFPDLHSELNLSSLELGDSALYFCASSVYRVMSPLHFGNGTRLTVT.

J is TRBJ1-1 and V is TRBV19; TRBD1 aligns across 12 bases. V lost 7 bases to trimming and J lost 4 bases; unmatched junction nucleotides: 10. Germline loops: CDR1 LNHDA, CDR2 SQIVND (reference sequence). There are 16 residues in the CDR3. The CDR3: CASTTWDRGLGTEAFF. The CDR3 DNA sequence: TGTGCCAGTACCACCTGGGACAGGGGGCTCGGCACTGAAGCTTTCTTT. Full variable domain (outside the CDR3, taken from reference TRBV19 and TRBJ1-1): DGGITQSPKYLFRKEGQNVTLSCEQNLNHDAMYWYRQDPGQGLRLIYYSQIVNDFQKGDIAEGYSVSREKKESFPLTVTSAQKNPTAFYLCASTTWDRGLGTEAFFGQGTRLTVV.

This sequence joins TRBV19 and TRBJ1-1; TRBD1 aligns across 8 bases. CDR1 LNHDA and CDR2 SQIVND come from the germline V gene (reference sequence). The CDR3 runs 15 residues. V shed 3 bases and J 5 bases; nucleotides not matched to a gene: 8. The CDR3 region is CASSIPGQGRTEAFF. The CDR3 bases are TGTGCCAGTAGTATCCCCGGACAGGGACGAACTGAAGCTTTCTTT.